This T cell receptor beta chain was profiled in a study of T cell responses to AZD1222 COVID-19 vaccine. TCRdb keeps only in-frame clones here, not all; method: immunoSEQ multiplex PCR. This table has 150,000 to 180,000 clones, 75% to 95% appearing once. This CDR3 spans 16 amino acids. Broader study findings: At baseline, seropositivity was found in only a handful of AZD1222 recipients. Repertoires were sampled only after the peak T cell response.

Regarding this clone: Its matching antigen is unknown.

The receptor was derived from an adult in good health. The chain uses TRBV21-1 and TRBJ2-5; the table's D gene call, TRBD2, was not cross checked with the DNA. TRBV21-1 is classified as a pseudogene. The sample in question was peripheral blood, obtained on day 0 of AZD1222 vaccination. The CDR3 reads CASSKKAGPYQETQYF. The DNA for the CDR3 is TGTGCCAGCAGCAAAAAGGCGGGACCGTACCAAGAGACCCAGTACTTC.